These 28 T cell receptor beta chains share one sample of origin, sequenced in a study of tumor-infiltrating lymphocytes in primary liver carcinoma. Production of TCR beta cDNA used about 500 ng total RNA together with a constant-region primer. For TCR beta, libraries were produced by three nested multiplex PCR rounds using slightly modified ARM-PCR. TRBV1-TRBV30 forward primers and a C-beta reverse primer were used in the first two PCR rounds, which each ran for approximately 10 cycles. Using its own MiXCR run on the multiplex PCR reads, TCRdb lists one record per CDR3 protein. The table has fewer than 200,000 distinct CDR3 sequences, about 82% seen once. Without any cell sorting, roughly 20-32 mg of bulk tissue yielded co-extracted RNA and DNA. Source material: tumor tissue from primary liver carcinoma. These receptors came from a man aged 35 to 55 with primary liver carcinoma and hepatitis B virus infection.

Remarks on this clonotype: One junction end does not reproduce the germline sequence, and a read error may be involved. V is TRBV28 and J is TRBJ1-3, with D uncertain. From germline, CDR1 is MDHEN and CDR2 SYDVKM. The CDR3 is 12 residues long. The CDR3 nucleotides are TGTGCCAGCGGTTTTTGGGGAAACACCATATATTTT. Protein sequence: CASGFWGNTIYF.

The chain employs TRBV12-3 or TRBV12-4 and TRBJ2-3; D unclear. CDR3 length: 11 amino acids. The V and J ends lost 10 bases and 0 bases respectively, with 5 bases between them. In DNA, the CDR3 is TGTGCCATCCAGAGCACAGATACGCAGTATTTT. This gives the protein CAIQSTDTQYF.

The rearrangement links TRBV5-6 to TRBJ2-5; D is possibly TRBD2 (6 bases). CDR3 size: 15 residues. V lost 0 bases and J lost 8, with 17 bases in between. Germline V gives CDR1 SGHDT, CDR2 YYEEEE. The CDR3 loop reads CASSLDAGRRDTQYF. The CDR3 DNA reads TGTGCCAGCAGCTTGGACGCGGGAAGACGAGATACCCAGTACTTC. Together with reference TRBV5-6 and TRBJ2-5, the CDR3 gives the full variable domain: DAGVTQSPTHLIKTRGQQVTLRCSPKSGHDTVSWYQQALGQGPQFIFQYYEEEERQRGNFPDRFSGHQFPNYSSELNVNALLLGDSALYLCASSLDAGRRDTQYFGPGTRLLVL.

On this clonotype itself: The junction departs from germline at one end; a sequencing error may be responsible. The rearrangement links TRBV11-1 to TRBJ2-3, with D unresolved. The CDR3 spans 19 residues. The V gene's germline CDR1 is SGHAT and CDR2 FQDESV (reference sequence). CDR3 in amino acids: CARSSGESSVGARTDTKYF. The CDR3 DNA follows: TGTGCCAGGAGCTCTGGGGAAAGCTCTGTTGGAGCCCGCACAGATACGAAGTATTTT. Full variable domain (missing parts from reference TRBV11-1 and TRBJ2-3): EAEVAQSPRYKITEKSQAVAFWCDPISGHATLYWYRQILGQGPELLVQFQDESVVDDSQLPKDRFSAERLKGVDSTLKIQPAELGDSAMYLCARSSGESSVGARTDTKYFGPGTRLTVL.

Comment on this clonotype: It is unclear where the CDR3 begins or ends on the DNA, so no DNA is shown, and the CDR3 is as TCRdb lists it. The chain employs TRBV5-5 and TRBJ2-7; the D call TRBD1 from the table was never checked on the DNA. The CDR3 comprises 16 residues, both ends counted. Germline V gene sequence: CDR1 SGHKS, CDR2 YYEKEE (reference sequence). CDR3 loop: CASSFFGTGINYEEYF.

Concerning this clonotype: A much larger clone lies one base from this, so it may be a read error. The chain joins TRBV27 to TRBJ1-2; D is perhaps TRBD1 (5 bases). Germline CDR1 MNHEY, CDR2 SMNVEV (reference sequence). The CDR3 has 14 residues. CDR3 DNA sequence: TGTGCCAGCAGTTCCGGGACGGCTAACTATGGCTGCACCTTC. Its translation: CASSSGTANYGCTF.

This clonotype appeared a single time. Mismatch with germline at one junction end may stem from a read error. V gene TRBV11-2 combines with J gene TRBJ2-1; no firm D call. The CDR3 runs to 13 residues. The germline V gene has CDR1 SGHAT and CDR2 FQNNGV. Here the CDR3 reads CARNQDTNNGQFF. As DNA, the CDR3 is TGTGCCAGGAACCAAGATACAAACAATGGGCAGTTCTTC. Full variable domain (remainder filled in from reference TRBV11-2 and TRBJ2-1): EAGVAQSPRYKIIEKRQSVAFWCNPISGHATLYWYQQILGQGPKLLIQFQNNGVVDDSQLPKDRFSAERLKGVDSTLKIQPAKLEDSAVYLCARNQDTNNGQFFGPGTRLTVL.

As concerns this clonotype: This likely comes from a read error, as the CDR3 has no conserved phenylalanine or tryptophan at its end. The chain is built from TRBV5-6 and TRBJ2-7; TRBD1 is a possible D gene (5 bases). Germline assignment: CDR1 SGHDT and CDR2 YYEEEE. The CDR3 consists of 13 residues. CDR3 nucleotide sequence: TGCGCCAGCAGCTTGTTCAGGGTGGGGGAGCAGTACTTG. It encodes CASSLFRVGEQYL.

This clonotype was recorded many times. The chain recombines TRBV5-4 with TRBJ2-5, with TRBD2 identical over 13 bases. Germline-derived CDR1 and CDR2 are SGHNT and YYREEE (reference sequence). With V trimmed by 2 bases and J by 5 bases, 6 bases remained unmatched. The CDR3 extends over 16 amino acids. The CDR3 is CASSFGLAGASETQYF. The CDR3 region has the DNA TGTGCCAGCAGCTTCGGACTAGCGGGAGCGTCGGAGACCCAGTACTTC.

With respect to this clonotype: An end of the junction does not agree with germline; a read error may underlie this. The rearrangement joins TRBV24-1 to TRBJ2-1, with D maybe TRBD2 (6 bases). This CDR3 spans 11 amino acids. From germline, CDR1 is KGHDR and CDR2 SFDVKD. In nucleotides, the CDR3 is TGTGTCACCAGCGACGGCGTGGGGGGGTTCTTC. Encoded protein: CVTSDGVGGFF.

CDR3 nucleotides: TGTGCCAGCAGCTTAGGGCTCGGCAACCGTTCTCCCTATGATCAGTACTTC. Translating gives CASSLGLGNRSPYDQYF. The J gene is TRBJ2-7, the V gene TRBV7-9; D is unresolved. The CDR3 has 17 residues. Germline V gene sequence: CDR1 SEHNR, CDR2 FQNEAQ (reference sequence). Trimming shortened V by 1 base and J by 10 bases, and 26 bases separated the two germline ends.

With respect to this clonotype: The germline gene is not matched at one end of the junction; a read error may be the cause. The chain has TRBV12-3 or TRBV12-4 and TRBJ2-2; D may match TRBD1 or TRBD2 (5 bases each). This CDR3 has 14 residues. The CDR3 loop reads CASMETADTGELFF. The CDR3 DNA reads TGTGCCAGCATGGAGACAGCGGACACTGGGGAGCTGTTTTTT.

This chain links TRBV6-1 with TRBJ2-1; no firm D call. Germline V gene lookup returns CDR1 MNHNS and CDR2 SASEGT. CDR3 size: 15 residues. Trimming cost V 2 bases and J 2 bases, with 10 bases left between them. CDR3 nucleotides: TGTGCCAGCAGTGAAACATGGAACGCCTACAATGAGCAGTTCTTC. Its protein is CASSETWNAYNEQFF.

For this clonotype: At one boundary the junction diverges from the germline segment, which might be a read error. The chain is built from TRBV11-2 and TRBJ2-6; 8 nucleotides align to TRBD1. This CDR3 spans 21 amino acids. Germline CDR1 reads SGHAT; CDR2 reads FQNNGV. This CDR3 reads CASSMGGDRGIFLSGTNVLTF. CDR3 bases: TGTGCCAGCAGCATGGGGGGAGACAGGGGCATTTTCCTATCTGGGACCAACGTCCTGACTTTC.

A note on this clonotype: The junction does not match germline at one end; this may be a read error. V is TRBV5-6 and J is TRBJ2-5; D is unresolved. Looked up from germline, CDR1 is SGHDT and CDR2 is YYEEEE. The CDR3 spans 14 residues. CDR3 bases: TGTGCCAACAGCTTGGAGAGTAGCCAAGAGACCCAGTACTTC. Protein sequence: CANSLESSQETQYF. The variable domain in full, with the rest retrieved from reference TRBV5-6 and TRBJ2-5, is DAGVTQSPTHLIKTRGQQVTLRCSPKSGHDTVSWYQQALGQGPQFIFQYYEEEERQRGNFPDRFSGHQFPNYSSELNVNALLLGDSALYLCANSLESSQETQYFGPGTRLLVL.

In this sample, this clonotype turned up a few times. The CDR3 region has the DNA TGCAGTGCTAGAGCCCAGCGGAGCTCCTACAATGAGCAGTTCTTC. Translation: CSARAQRSSYNEQFF. The chain employs TRBV20-1 and TRBJ2-1; D may be TRBD2 (5 bases). Trimming removed 1 base at V and 0 bases at J, with 10 bases between. The germline V gene encodes CDR1 DFQATT and CDR2 SNEGSKA (reference sequence). The CDR3 spans 15 residues.

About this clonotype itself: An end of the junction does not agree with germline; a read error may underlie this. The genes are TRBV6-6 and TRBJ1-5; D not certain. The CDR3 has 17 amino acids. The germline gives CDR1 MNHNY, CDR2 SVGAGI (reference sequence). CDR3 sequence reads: CASSPRLDDRFNQPKHF. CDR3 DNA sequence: TGTGCCAGTAGCCCACGCCTGGACGATCGCTTCAATCAGCCCAAGCATTTT.

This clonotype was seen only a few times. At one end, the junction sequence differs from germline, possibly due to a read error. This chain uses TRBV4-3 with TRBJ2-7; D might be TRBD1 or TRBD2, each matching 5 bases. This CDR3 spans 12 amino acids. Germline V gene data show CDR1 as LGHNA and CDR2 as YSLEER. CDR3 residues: CASSQGEGEQYF. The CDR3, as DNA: TGTGCCAGTAGCCAGGGAGAGGGAGAGCAGTACTTC.

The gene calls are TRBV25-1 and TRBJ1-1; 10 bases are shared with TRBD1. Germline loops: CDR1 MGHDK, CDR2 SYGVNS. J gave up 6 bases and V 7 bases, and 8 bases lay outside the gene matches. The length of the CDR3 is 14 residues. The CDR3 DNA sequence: TGTGCCAGCACTGGTGACAGGGGGCTATCTGAAGCTTTCTTT. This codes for CASTGDRGLSEAFF. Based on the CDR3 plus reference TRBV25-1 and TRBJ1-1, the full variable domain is EADIYQTPRYLVIGTGKKITLECSQTMGHDKMYWYQQDPGMELHLIHYSYGVNSTEKGDLSSESTVSRIRTEHFPLTLESARPSHTSQYLCASTGDRGLSEAFFGQGTRLTVV.

This CDR3 reads CASYRSSGVAKNIQYF. The CDR3 DNA follows: TGTGCCAGCTACCGATCTAGCGGGGTAGCCAAAAACATTCAGTACTTC. This chain connects TRBV18 to TRBJ2-4, with TRBD2 matching over 9 bases. This CDR3 region has 16 residues. Germline values: CDR1 KGHSH, CDR2 LQKENI. V gave up 7 bases and J gave up 0 bases; unmatched junction bases: 7.

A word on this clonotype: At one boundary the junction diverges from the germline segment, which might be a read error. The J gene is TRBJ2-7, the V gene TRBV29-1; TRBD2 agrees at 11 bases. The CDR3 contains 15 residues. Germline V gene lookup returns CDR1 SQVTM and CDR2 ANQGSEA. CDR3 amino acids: CSVEGTSGILWEQYF. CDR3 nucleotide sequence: TGCAGCGTGGAAGGGACTAGCGGAATCCTTTGGGAGCAGTACTTC.

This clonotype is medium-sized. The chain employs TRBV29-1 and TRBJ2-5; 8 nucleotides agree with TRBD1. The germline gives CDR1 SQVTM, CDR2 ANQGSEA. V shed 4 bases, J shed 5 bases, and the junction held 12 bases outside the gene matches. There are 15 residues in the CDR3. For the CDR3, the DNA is TGCAGCGTTGGGGGGACAGGACCTCCGAGGGAGACCCAGTACTTC. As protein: CSVGGTGPPRETQYF.

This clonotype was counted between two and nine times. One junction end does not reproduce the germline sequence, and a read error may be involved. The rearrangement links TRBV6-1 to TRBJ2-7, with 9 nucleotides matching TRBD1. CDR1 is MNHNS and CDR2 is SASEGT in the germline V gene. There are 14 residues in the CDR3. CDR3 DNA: TGTGCCAGTAGTACTGGGACAGGGCCCTACAAGCAGTACTTC. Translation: CASSTGTGPYKQYF.

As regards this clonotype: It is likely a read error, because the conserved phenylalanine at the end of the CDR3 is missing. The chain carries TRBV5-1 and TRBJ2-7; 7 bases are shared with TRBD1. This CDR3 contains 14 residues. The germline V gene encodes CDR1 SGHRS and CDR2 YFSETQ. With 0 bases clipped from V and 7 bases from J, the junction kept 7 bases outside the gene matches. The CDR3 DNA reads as TGCGCCAGCAGCTTGGCAGGGGGTGAATCTGAGCAGTACCTC. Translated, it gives CASSLAGGESEQYL.

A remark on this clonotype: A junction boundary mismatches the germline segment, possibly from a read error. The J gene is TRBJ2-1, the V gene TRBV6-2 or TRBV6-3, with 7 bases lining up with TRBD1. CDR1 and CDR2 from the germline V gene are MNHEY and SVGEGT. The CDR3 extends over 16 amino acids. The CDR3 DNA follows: TGTGCCAGCGTCGGACAGGTCCTTAGCTCCTACAATGAACAGTTCTTC. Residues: CASVGQVLSSYNEQFF.

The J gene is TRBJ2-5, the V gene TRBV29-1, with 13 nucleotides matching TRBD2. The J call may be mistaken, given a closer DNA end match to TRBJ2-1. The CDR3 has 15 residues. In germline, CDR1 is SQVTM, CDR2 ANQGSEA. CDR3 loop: CSVRTSGSWTETQFF. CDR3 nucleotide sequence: TGCAGCGTTCGGACTAGCGGGAGTTGGACTGAGACCCAGTTCTTC.

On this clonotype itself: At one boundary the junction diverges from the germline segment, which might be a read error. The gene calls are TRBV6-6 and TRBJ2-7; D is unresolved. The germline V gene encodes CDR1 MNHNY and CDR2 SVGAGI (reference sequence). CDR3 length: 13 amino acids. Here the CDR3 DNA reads TGTGCCAGCAGTTACCAGGTTGGGTACGACCAGTACTTC. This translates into CASSYQVGYDQYF.

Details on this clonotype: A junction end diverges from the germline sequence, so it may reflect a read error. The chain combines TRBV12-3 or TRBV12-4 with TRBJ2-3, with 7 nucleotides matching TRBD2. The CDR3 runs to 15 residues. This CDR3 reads CASSLVGGEGNTQFF. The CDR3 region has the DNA TGTGCCAGCAGTCTAGTGGGAGGGGAGGGGAATACGCAGTTTTTT.